A selection of T cell receptor beta chains follows, all from one sample in a study of blood T cell repertoires in COVID-19. This table comes from immunoSEQ multiplex PCR, and its TCRdb copy is limited to in-frame clones, with some not included. This sample has around 320,000 clones, with 65% to 90% found just once. Sequenced sample: peripheral blood. Receptors originate from a human donor in a cohort sampled during active COVID-19. Each CDR3 is given with its conserved first and last residue. Fields, in order: CDR3 DNA, CDR3 protein, J gene, D gene, clone size, V gene. The D gene is left open where the match is weak. Not every row has a clone size; where given, it reads once, few, many or a size class.

TGTGCCAGCAGTTTGTCGGATGGCTACACCTTC	CASSLSDGYTF	TRBJ1-2	NA	once	TRBV2
TGTGCCAGCAGTCCATTCTGGACAGGGGAATATGGCTACACCTTC	CASSPFWTGEYGYTF	TRBJ1-2	TRBD1	once	TRBV6-5
TGTGCCAGCAGCTTAACCCAGGGAGGCGAGCAGTACTTC	CASSLTQGGEQYF	TRBJ2-7	NA	NA	TRBV7-3
TGTGCCAGCAGACCCGACAGGGACTCCTACAATGAGCAGTTCTTC	CASRPDRDSYNEQFF	TRBJ2-1	TRBD1	NA	TRBV6-5
TGTGCCAGCAGCGCTACCCCACAGGGAGTCACAGATACGCAGTATTTT	CASSATPQGVTDTQYF	TRBJ2-3	NA	NA	TRBV7-8
TGTGCCAGTAGTTTTCAGGGCGGATCTAACTATGGCTACACCTTC	CASSFQGGSNYGYTF	TRBJ1-2	NA	NA	TRBV19
TGTGCCAGCAGCCCTCGCGGGATACCCTATGGCTACACCTTC	CASSPRGIPYGYTF	TRBJ1-2	NA	NA	TRBV7-2
TGTGCCAGCAGCTTATTTCTCAGTTACACCGGGGAGCTGTTTTTT	CASSLFLSYTGELFF	TRBJ2-2	NA	NA	TRBV5-6
TGTGCCAGTAGTATGAAGGGGCCCTTCTCTGGAAACACCATATATTTT	CASSMKGPFSGNTIYF	TRBJ1-3	NA	NA	TRBV19
TGCGCCAGCAGCTTTACCAGGGGTCGCGACTATGGCTACACCTTC	CASSFTRGRDYGYTF	TRBJ1-2	NA	NA	TRBV5-1
TGTGCCAGCAGCGTAGTCCCGGGGAAATCTGGAGAAAAACTGTTTTTT	CASSVVPGKSGEKLFF	TRBJ1-4	NA	NA	TRBV9
TGTGCCAGCAGCTTTGACAGGGACCAGTCCTCCTACGAGCAGTACTTC	CASSFDRDQSSYEQYF	TRBJ2-7	TRBD1	NA	TRBV7-2
TGTGCCAGCACCCGTGACATTACGGTTAATCAGCCCCAGCATTTT	CASTRDITVNQPQHF	TRBJ1-5	NA	NA	TRBV4-2
TGCGCCAGCAGCTGGATCTCAGGGTTCGGCTACGAGCAGTACTTC	CASSWISGFGYEQYF	TRBJ2-7	NA	many	TRBV5-1
TGTGCCAGCAGTCTCGCCGGGGGCTATGGCTACACCTTC	CASSLAGGYGYTF	TRBJ1-2	NA	NA	TRBV27
TGTGCCAGCAGTTTCCGAAGGCGGGGGGATAATTCACCCCTCCACTTT	CASSFRRRGDNSPLHF	TRBJ1-6	NA	NA	TRBV27
TGTGCCAGCGGAAATTACAGGGCTCGTAATGAAAAACTGTTTTTT	CASGNYRARNEKLFF	TRBJ1-4	NA	NA	TRBV2
TGTGCCTTGGGACAGGGTACCGGCTACACCTTC	CALGQGTGYTF	TRBJ1-2	TRBD1	NA	TRBV30
TGTGCCAGCTCACCAGAGCGGAGCGAGCAGTACTTC	CASSPERSEQYF	TRBJ2-7	NA	NA	TRBV18
TGTGCCTGGAGTGGGGGGGTTGCCGGGGAGCTGTTTTTT	CAWSGGVAGELFF	TRBJ2-2	NA	NA	TRBV30
TGCGCCAGCAGTGCCTATAGCGGGGGAATCTACAATGAGCAGTTCTTC	CASSAYSGGIYNEQFF	TRBJ2-1	TRBD2	NA	TRBV10-1
TGTGCCAGCAGTTACTCAGGCGGAGGGTCTGAAGCTTTCTTT	CASSYSGGGSEAFF	TRBJ1-1	NA	NA	TRBV6-6
TGTGCCAGTAGTCCCCGGTCCCGGCTCAGGGAGAACACTGAAGCTTTCTTT	CASSPRSRLRENTEAFF	TRBJ1-1	NA	NA	TRBV19
TGTGCCAGCGCGCTAGGAATCGACTATGGCTACACCTTC	CASALGIDYGYTF	TRBJ1-2	NA	NA	TRBV12-3/TRBV12-4
TGTGCCAGCAGCCCTGCAGGGAACTATGGCTACACCTTC	CASSPAGNYGYTF	TRBJ1-2	NA	NA	TRBV3-1/TRBV3-2
TGTGCCAGCAGCCCCCATATAATCGGGGGGAGTAACACCGGGGAGCTGTTTTTT	CASSPHIIGGSNTGELFF	TRBJ2-2	TRBD2	NA	TRBV7-3
TGTGCCAGCAGCTTTGGGGGGGGCCTCACCTACGAGCAGTACTTC	CASSFGGGLTYEQYF	TRBJ2-7	NA	NA	TRBV11-2
TGCGCCAGCAGCTTGGGAGACTATGGCTACACCTTC	CASSLGDYGYTF	TRBJ1-2	NA	NA	TRBV5-1
TGTGCCAGTAGTATCGGGGGGTTCACTGAAGCTTTCTTT	CASSIGGFTEAFF	TRBJ1-1	NA	once	TRBV19
TGTGCCAGCAGCTTAGGAGGGGGTCTTTACACCGGGGAGCTGTTTTTT	CASSLGGGLYTGELFF	TRBJ2-2	NA	NA	TRBV7-8
TGTGCCAGCAGTCAAACGACTAGCGGGGGGAATGAGCAGTTCTTC	CASSQTTSGGNEQFF	TRBJ2-1	TRBD2	NA	TRBV6-6
TGTGCCAGCAGCGGGGACACAACTTATGGCTACACCTTC	CASSGDTTYGYTF	TRBJ1-2	NA	once	TRBV6-5
TGTGCCAGCAGTGGCAGCAGGGGCACCTACAATGAGCAGTTCTTC	CASSGSRGTYNEQFF	TRBJ2-1	NA	NA	TRBV2
TGTGCCAGCAGCTTTCAAGAAAAACTGTTTTTT	CASSFQEKLFF	TRBJ1-4	NA	NA	TRBV7-9
TGTGCCAGCAGCTTAGTGTTAGCAACTCCCACAGATACGCAGTATTTT	CASSLVLATPTDTQYF	TRBJ2-3	NA	NA	TRBV13
TGTGCCAGCAGTTTGGCGGGGGTAAGCACTGAAGCTTTCTTT	CASSLAGVSTEAFF	TRBJ1-1	NA	NA	TRBV27
TGTGCCAGCTCAGACAAAGAGACCCAGTACTTC	CASSDKETQYF	TRBJ2-5	NA	NA	TRBV18
TGCGCCAGCAGCCCCTCGGGACAGCTTAATTCACCCCTCCACTTT	CASSPSGQLNSPLHF	TRBJ1-6	TRBD1	NA	TRBV5-1
TGTGCCACCAGTGACCCAGACAGGGGCTATGGCTACACCTTC	CATSDPDRGYGYTF	TRBJ1-2	TRBD1	NA	TRBV24-1
TGTGCCAGCAGCGTAGATGACTCTTACACTGAAGCTTTCTTT	CASSVDDSYTEAFF	TRBJ1-1	NA	NA	TRBV9
TGCAGTGCTCAGGGACAGGGTGAAGCTTTCTTT	CSAQGQGEAFF	TRBJ1-1	TRBD1	NA	TRBV20-1
TGTGCCAGCAGCCCCACCGGGGGAAAATTCACAGATACGCAGTATTTT	CASSPTGGKFTDTQYF	TRBJ2-3	NA	NA	TRBV7-3
TGTGCCAGCAGTGAAGCGCGGAAAGCTTTCTTT	CASSEARKAFF	TRBJ1-1	NA	NA	TRBV6-1
TGCAGTGCTAGTAGAAGGCAGGGGGTAAACAATCAGCCCCAGCATTTT	CSASRRQGVNNQPQHF	TRBJ1-5	TRBD1	NA	TRBV20-1
TGTGCCAGTAGTACCCAGGACACCCCCTCTAATGAAAAACTGTTTTTT	CASSTQDTPSNEKLFF	TRBJ1-4	NA	NA	TRBV19
TGCGCCAGCAGCCCCGACACCTCAAGGACCTACGAGCAGTACTTC	CASSPDTSRTYEQYF	TRBJ2-7	NA	NA	TRBV10-1
TGCGCCAGCAGCTTGGGCGTCGGGGTCACATTTGCAGCTTTCTTT	CASSLGVGVTFAAFF	TRBJ1-1	NA	NA	TRBV5-1
TGTGCCAGCAGCCAAGATGACAGTCTGAACACTGAAGCTTTCTTT	CASSQDDSLNTEAFF	TRBJ1-1	NA	NA	TRBV4-2
TGCAGTGCTAGTGAACCGACAGGGGATTATGGCTACACCTTC	CSASEPTGDYGYTF	TRBJ1-2	TRBD1	NA	TRBV20-1
TGTGCCAGCAGTAAATCCACTGACAGGTGGGGCTACACCTTC	CASSKSTDRWGYTF	TRBJ1-2	NA	NA	TRBV6-5
TGCGCCAGCAGCTTGGGGGGACAGTTTAGCAATCAGCCCCAGCATTTT	CASSLGGQFSNQPQHF	TRBJ1-5	TRBD1	NA	TRBV5-1
TGTGCCAGCACCCTAGCGGGCCACAATGAGCAGTTCTTC	CASTLAGHNEQFF	TRBJ2-1	TRBD2	NA	TRBV6-5
TGTGCCAGCAGCTTCGCGGCAGGGGGGTCTGGTGGCTACACCTTC	CASSFAAGGSGGYTF	TRBJ1-2	TRBD1	NA	TRBV7-2
TGTGCCAGCAGCCAAGAGACTAGCGGGGTGGGCGGGGAGCTGTTTTTT	CASSQETSGVGGELFF	TRBJ2-2	TRBD2	NA	TRBV3-1/TRBV3-2
TGCGCCAGCAGTGCGGCGGGGGGGTACAATGAGCAGTTCTTC	CASSAAGGYNEQFF	TRBJ2-1	TRBD2	NA	TRBV10-2
TGTGCCAGCAATAGTCTACACAGGGGGCATGGTGAAGCTTTCTTT	CASNSLHRGHGEAFF	TRBJ1-1	TRBD1	NA	TRBV7-9